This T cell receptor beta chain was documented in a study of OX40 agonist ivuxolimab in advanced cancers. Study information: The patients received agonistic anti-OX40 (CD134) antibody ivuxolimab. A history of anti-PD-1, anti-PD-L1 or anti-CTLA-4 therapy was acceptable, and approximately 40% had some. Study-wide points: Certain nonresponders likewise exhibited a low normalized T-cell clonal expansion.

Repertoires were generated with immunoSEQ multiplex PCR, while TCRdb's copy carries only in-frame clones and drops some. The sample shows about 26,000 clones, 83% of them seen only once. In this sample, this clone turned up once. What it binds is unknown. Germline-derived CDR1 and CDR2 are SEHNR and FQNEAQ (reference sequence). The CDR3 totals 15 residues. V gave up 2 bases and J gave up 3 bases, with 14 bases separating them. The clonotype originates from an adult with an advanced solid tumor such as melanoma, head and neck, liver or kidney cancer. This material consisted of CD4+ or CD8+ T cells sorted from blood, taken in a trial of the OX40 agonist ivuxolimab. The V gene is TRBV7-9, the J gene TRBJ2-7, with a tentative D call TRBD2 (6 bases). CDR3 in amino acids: CASSLPGESHYEQYF. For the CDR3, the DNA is TGTGCCAGCAGCTTACCGGGGGAGAGCCACTACGAGCAGTACTTC.